The entry that follows covers one T cell receptor (beta chain) sequence. The CDR3 is made up of 14 amino acids. Germline-derived CDR1 and CDR2 are SGHRS and YFSETQ. With V trimmed by 6 bases and J by 5 bases, 7 bases remained unmatched. This sample was included in a study of blood T cells in healthy people across ages. The authors ran a second PCR of 7 to 11 cycles using a sample-barcoded 5' primer and a J-beta primer mix. Each CDR3 protein gets one entry after TCRdb re-called the 5' RACE reads with MiXCR. The data hold around 970,000 distinct CDR3 sequences, with around 54% observed a single time. This chain links TRBV5-1 with TRBJ2-2; 7 bases align to TRBD2. The source material was blood. This clonotype was sampled from a woman aged 55-70 years in good health. Here the CDR3 DNA reads TGCGCCAGCAAGGGCGGGAGCGAAACCGGGGAGCTGTTTTTT. Protein sequence: CASKGGSETGELFF.